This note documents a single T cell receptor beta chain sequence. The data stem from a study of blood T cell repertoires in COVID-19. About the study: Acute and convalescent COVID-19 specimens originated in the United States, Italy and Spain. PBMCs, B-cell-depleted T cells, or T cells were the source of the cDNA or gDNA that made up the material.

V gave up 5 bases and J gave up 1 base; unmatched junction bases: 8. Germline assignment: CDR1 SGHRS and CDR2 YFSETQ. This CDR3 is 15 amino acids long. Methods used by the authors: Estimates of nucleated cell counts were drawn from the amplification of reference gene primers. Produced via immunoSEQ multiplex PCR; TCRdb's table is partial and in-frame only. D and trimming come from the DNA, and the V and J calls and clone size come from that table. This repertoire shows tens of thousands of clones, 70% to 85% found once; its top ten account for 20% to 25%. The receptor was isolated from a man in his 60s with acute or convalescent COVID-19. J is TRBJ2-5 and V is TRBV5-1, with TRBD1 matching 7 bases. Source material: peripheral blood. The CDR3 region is CASRTYRGGQETQYF. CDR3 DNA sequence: TGCGCCAGCAGAACGTACAGGGGTGGCCAAGAGACCCAGTACTTC.